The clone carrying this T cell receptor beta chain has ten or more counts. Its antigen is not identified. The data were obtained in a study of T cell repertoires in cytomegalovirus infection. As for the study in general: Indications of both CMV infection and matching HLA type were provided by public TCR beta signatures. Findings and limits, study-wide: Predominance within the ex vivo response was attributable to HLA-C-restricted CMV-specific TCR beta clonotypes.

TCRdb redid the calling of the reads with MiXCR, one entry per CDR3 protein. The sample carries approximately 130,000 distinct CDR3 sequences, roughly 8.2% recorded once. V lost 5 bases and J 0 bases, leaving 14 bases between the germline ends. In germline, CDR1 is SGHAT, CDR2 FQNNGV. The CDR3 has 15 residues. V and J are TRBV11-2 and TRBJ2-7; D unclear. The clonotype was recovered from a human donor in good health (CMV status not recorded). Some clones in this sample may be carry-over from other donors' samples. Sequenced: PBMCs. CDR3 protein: CASSLQRVSSYEQYF. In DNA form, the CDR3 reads TGTGCCAGCAGCCTACAGCGCGTAAGCTCCTACGAGCAGTACTTC.